These 22 T cell receptor beta chains came from one sample sequenced in a study of blood T cell repertoires in COVID-19. TCRdb's table, derived via immunoSEQ multiplex PCR, lists solely in-frame clones and lacks some. The sample yields around 140,000 clones, around 88% seen once. Source material: peripheral blood. The receptors shown here come from a middle-aged man with active or convalescent COVID-19.

This clone was seen just once. J is TRBJ1-1 and V is TRBV6-1; a weak D match, TRBD1 (5 bases). The CDR3 length is 14 residues. Germline V gene data show CDR1 as MNHNS and CDR2 as SASEGT. The V end lost 1 base, the J end lost 4 bases, and 10 bases lay between the germline ends. CDR3: CASSEVGDSTEAFF. In DNA form, the CDR3 reads TGTGCCAGCAGTGAAGTGGGGGACTCCACTGAAGCTTTCTTT.

The chain employs TRBV24-1 and TRBJ1-1; possible D gene TRBD1, 6 bases. The CDR3 is made up of 15 amino acids. The germline V gene encodes CDR1 KGHDR and CDR2 SFDVKD. V lost 3 bases and J lost 3, with 13 bases in between. Here the CDR3 reads CATSDGRGWDTEAFF. In DNA form, the CDR3 reads TGTGCCACCAGTGATGGAAGGGGGTGGGACACTGAAGCTTTCTTT.

As DNA, the CDR3 is TGCGCCAGCCTTCAAATTCACGGGAGTGAGCAGTTCTTC. Protein: CASLQIHGSEQFF. The rearrangement uses TRBV5-1 and TRBJ2-1; possible D gene TRBD2, 6 bases. CDR3 size: 13 residues. V lost 7 bases to trimming and J lost 9 bases, with 17 bases between them. The germline V gene has CDR1 SGHRS and CDR2 YFSETQ.

The chain links TRBV4-1 to TRBJ1-3; maybe TRBD1 (6 bases). CDR1 and CDR2 (germline): MGHRA, YSYEKL. The V end lost 1 base, the J end lost 4 bases, and 11 bases lay between the germline ends. There are 15 residues in the CDR3. This chain's CDR3 is CASSQVTGSGNTIYF. CDR3 nucleotide sequence: TGCGCCAGCAGCCAAGTAACAGGGTCAGGAAACACCATATATTTT.

This clone was detected only a few times. The rearrangement uses TRBV2 and TRBJ2-7, with 11 bases identical to TRBD2. The CDR3 totals 15 residues. Germline values: CDR1 SNHLY, CDR2 FYNNEI. The junction had 4 bases not matched to a gene; V was cut back by 6 bases and J by 0 bases. CDR3 DNA sequence: TGTGCCAGCAGGAGAACTAGCGGGAGCTCCTACGAGCAGTACTTC. Protein sequence: CASRRTSGSSYEQYF.

The chain joins TRBV7-8 to TRBJ2-2, with a possible D match to TRBD1 (6 bases). Germline values: CDR1 SGHVS, CDR2 FQNEAQ. V lost 4 bases and J lost 1, with 16 bases in between. This CDR3 contains 17 residues. As DNA, the CDR3 is TGTGCCAGCAGCTCCAATCACAGGGCTAGGAACACCGGGGAGCTGTTTTTT. This gives the protein CASSSNHRARNTGELFF.

This chain connects TRBV27 to TRBJ1-1, with D possibly being TRBD1 (5 bases). V gave up 3 bases and J gave up 10 bases, with 15 bases separating them. The length of the CDR3 is 13 residues. The V gene's germline CDR1 is MNHEY and CDR2 SMNVEV (reference sequence). In DNA form, the CDR3 reads TGTGCCAGCAGTTTGATCCCAGGGAGGGCAGCTTTCTTT. As protein: CASSLIPGRAAFF.

This clone has just a few counts. The chain joins TRBV29-1 to TRBJ1-4; no firm D call. There are 13 residues in the CDR3. CDR1 is SQVTM and CDR2 is ANQGSEA in the germline V gene. V was shortened by 4 bases and J by 5 bases, with 11 bases between the two germline ends. The CDR3 coding sequence is TGCAGCGTTGGTCACAGTAGAAATGAAAAACTGTTTTTT. Translation gives CSVGHSRNEKLFF. Full variable domain (missing parts from reference TRBV29-1 and TRBJ1-4): SAVISQKPSRDICQRGTSLTIQCQVDSQVTMMFWYRQQPGQSLTLIATANQGSEATYESGFVIDKFPISRPNLTFSTLTVSNMSPEDSSIYLCSVGHSRNEKLFFGSGTQLSVL.

V gene TRBV5-4 combines with J gene TRBJ2-7; TRBD2 agrees at 10 bases. Germline V gene data show CDR1 as SGHNT and CDR2 as YYREEE (reference sequence). V was pared by 2 bases and J by 5 bases, with 4 bases of the junction left unmatched. The CDR3 covers 14 residues. CDR3 region: CASSLAGGSHEQYF. The CDR3 nucleotides are TGTGCCAGCAGCTTAGCGGGAGGGTCCCACGAGCAGTACTTC.

The V call is TRBV10-1, the J call TRBJ2-7; maybe TRBD1 (5 bases). The CDR3 loop spans 13 amino acids. CDR1 is WNHNN, CDR2 SYGVQD, per germline (reference sequence). Between the trimmed V and J ends, which lost 4 bases and 6 bases, there was a span of 13 bases. CDR3 DNA: TGCGCCAGCAGTGCGGGCCTCAGGGTCGAGCAGTACTTC. Amino acids: CASSAGLRVEQYF.

J is TRBJ1-6 and V is TRBV19, with TRBD1 identical over 9 bases. CDR3 length equals 15 residues. The trim removed 5 bases at V and 7 bases at J, leaving 6 bases unmatched. The germline CDR1 and CDR2 sequences are LNHDA and SQIVND (reference sequence). CDR3 loop: CASSGTGSQNSPLHF. In DNA form, the CDR3 reads TGTGCCAGTAGTGGGACAGGGAGTCAGAATTCACCCCTCCACTTT.

J is TRBJ1-4 and V is TRBV18, with 7 bases matching TRBD1. V dropped 3 bases and J dropped 8; count of bases not matched to a gene: 6. The CDR3 sequence is 14 residues long. CDR1 and CDR2 from the germline V gene are KGHSH and LQKENI. CDR3 residues: CASSPTRGQEKLFF. In nucleotides, the CDR3 is TGTGCCAGCTCACCCACAAGGGGGCAGGAAAAACTGTTTTTT.

The chain uses TRBV3-1 (or the pseudogene TRBV3-2) and TRBJ2-6; D perhaps matches TRBD1 (7 bases). Between the trimmed V and J ends, which lost 4 bases and 2 bases, there was a span of 12 bases. In germline, CDR1 is LGHDT, CDR2 YNNKEL (reference sequence). The CDR3 is made up of 16 amino acids. The CDR3 DNA is TGTGCCAGCAGCCGTGTCAGGGGGGCTGGGGCCAACGTCCTGACTTTC. Its protein product is CASSRVRGAGANVLTF.

The J gene is TRBJ1-2, the V gene TRBV24-1, with D uncertain. Trimming took 3 bases from V and 6 from J, leaving 10 bases between them. CDR3 length equals 13 residues. Per germline, CDR1 KGHDR and CDR2 SFDVKD. The CDR3 reads CATSDVPGNGYTF. Written as DNA, the CDR3 is TGTGCCACCAGTGATGTCCCGGGGAATGGCTACACCTTC.

This chain connects TRBV3-1 (or the pseudogene TRBV3-2) to TRBJ2-7; 7 bases align to TRBD1. The CDR3 spans 15 residues. CDR1 is LGHDT and CDR2 is YNNKEL in the germline V gene (reference sequence). The ends lost 0 bases at V and 7 bases at J; junction bases unmatched: 9. The CDR3 here is CASSQDGDRVREQYF. DNA for the CDR3: TGTGCCAGCAGCCAAGACGGAGACAGGGTGCGTGAGCAGTACTTC.

This chain joins TRBV11-3 and TRBJ2-1, with D maybe TRBD1 (6 bases). V lost 2 bases and J lost 7, with 12 bases in between. Germline V CDR1 and CDR2: SGHNT, YENEEA. There are 14 residues in the CDR3. CDR3 amino acids: CASSLRQGKNEQFF. DNA for the CDR3: TGTGCCAGCAGCTTACGGCAGGGGAAGAATGAGCAGTTCTTC.

The chain combines TRBV6-1 with TRBJ1-6; D unresolved. Deletions cut 4 bases from V and 10 bases from J, with 14 bases between. The CDR3 runs to 14 residues. Germline CDR1 is MNHNS and CDR2 is SASEGT. CDR3 residues: CASSAPPGWSPLHF. In DNA form, the CDR3 reads TGTGCCAGCAGTGCCCCCCCGGGTTGGTCACCCCTCCACTTT.

The chain combines TRBV20-1 with TRBJ2-2; no clear D. V was cut by 3 bases and J by 6 bases, with 5 bases left in between. CDR3 length equals 11 residues. The germline CDR1 and CDR2 sequences are DFQATT and SNEGSKA (reference sequence). The CDR3 is CSARRPGELFF. The DNA for the CDR3 is TGCAGTGCTAGGCGCCCCGGGGAGCTGTTTTTT.

The chain carries TRBV15 and TRBJ2-7, with D possibly being TRBD2 (5 bases). Germline V gene data show CDR1 as LNHNV and CDR2 as YYDKDF (reference sequence). Trimming removed 0 bases at V and 3 bases at J, with 9 bases between. This CDR3 comprises 14 residues. CDR3 sequence reads: CATSRDPGSYEQYF. The CDR3 DNA reads TGTGCCACCAGCAGAGACCCGGGGAGCTACGAGCAGTACTTC.

This clone was seen only a few times. The chain recombines TRBV5-8 with TRBJ1-6, with TRBD1 matching over 8 bases. CDR3 length: 14 residues. Per germline, CDR1 SGHTS and CDR2 YDEGEE. J gave up 9 bases and V 8 bases, and 10 bases lay outside the gene matches. DNA of the CDR3: TGTGCCAGTTCTGCAGGGGGCGAGGGTTCACCCCTCCACTTT. This sequence encodes CASSAGGEGSPLHF.

The V call is TRBV28, the J call TRBJ2-3; 7 positions agree with TRBD1. Losses at the gene ends were 8 bases for V and 0 bases for J; bases not matched to a gene: 2. The CDR3 extends over 13 amino acids. From germline, CDR1 is MDHEN and CDR2 SYDVKM. The CDR3 DNA reads as TGTGCCAGCGGACAGGCTAGCACAGATACGCAGTATTTT. Protein product: CASGQASTDTQYF.

The chain is built from TRBV5-1 and TRBJ1-3; 7 bases match TRBD1. Germline lookup yields CDR1 SGHRS and CDR2 YFSETQ. The V and J ends lost 4 bases and 2 bases, in that order; junction bases with no gene match: 12. The CDR3 extends over 17 amino acids. The chain's CDR3 is CASSLTGTAEPGNTIYF. CDR3 coding DNA: TGCGCCAGCAGCCTCACCGGGACAGCCGAACCTGGAAACACCATATATTTT.